A single T cell receptor beta chain is shown here with its context. The repertoire was sequenced with immunoSEQ multiplex PCR; TCRdb's copy has only in-frame clones and lacks some. In the table there are under 150,000 clones, around nine tenths of which are singletons. This specimen comes from a study of blood T cell repertoires in COVID-19. Input material: peripheral blood. The TCR comes from a woman aged 40 to 49 with acute or convalescent COVID-19.

The CDR3 loop is CASRSPGLAGFMNTGELFF. Here the CDR3 DNA reads TGTGCCAGCAGGAGCCCGGGACTAGCGGGGTTCATGAACACCGGGGAGCTGTTTTTT. The J gene is TRBJ2-2, the V gene TRBV7-2; TRBD2 aligns across 13 bases. V lost 6 bases and J lost 1; bases outside the gene matches: 11. This CDR3 has 19 residues. Looked up from germline, CDR1 is SGHTA and CDR2 is FQGNSA. The whole variable domain, filled in from reference TRBV7-2 and TRBJ2-2, reads GAGVSQSPSNKVTEKGKDVELRCDPISGHTALYWYRQSLGQGLEFLIYFQGNSAPDKSGLPSDRFSAERTGGSVSTLTIQRTQQEDSAVYLCASRSPGLAGFMNTGELFFGEGSRLTVL.